Each of the 29 T cell receptor beta chains below was sequenced from the same sample in a study of metastatic and nonmetastatic thyroid tumors. TCRdb re-clonotyped the PCR reads via MiXCR. Here the sample spans 30,000 to 50,000 clones, about 14% being singletons. All patients were treatment-naive before thyroid surgery. The material sequenced was blood. These receptors all come from a female donor with papillary thyroid cancer or a benign thyroid nodule (not recorded which). Some clones in this sample may be carry-over from other donors' samples.

This clone was seen only a few times. The chain has TRBV28 and TRBJ1-5, with a weak D call TRBD1 (5 bases). CDR1 is MDHEN and CDR2 is SYDVKM in the germline V gene. The CDR3 loop spans 13 amino acids. V lost 6 bases and J 4 bases, leaving 10 bases between the germline ends. The CDR3 sequence: CASSTGGNQPQHF. CDR3 coding DNA: TGTGCCAGCAGCACCGGGGGAAATCAGCCCCAGCATTTT.

This clone was counted many times. This sequence joins TRBV14 and TRBJ1-5, with D hard to call. Per the germline V gene, CDR1 is SGHDN and CDR2 is FVKESK. The CDR3 length is 12 residues. The V gene lost 6 bases and the J gene lost 4 bases, with 7 bases spanning the gap. CDR3 in amino acids: CASSLLNQPQHF. CDR3 DNA sequence: TGTGCCAGCAGTCTTCTTAATCAGCCCCAGCATTTT.

This clone was observed at least ten times. The rearrangement uses TRBV28 and TRBJ1-1, with TRBD1 as a possible D gene (5 bases). Trimming took 5 bases from V and 0 from J, leaving 13 bases between them. The length of the CDR3 is 15 residues. Germline CDR1 reads MDHEN; CDR2 reads SYDVKM. The CDR3 protein is CASSVGLLMNTEAFF. CDR3 DNA: TGTGCCAGCAGTGTGGGACTCCTGATGAACACTGAAGCTTTCTTT.

This clone came up many times. This sequence joins TRBV7-9 and TRBJ1-4; D is uncertain. The CDR3 consists of 15 residues. Trimming cost V 5 bases and J 0 bases, with 10 bases left between them. The germline CDR1 and CDR2 sequences are SEHNR and FQNEAQ (reference sequence). In nucleotides, the CDR3 is TGTGCCAGCAGCCGCCTCGGGTCAACTAATGAAAAACTGTTTTTT. Translated, it gives CASSRLGSTNEKLFF.

This clone has a handful of counts. The V call is TRBV6-2 or TRBV6-3, the J call TRBJ2-1; no reliable D call. The V gene lost 2 bases and the J gene lost 9 bases, with 26 bases spanning the gap. The CDR3 totals 18 residues. The germline gives CDR1 MNHEY, CDR2 SVGEGT. CDR3 DNA sequence: TGTGCCAGCAGTTACCCTTGGTCCCCAGTGGTCCCCCGCGGTGAGCAGTTCTTC. It encodes CASSYPWSPVVPRGEQFF.

This clone was seen many times. A junction end diverges from the germline sequence, so it may reflect a read error. Other nucleotide sequences in the sample specify the same CDR3. The rearrangement uses TRBV19 and TRBJ1-3, with 7 positions matching TRBD1. CDR1 LNHDA and CDR2 SQIVND come from the germline V gene (reference sequence). The CDR3 has 15 amino acids. CDR3: CASSTVGQWGNTIYF. Here the CDR3 DNA reads TGTGCCAGCAGTACGGTGGGACAGTGGGGAAACACCATATATTTT.

This clone was detected ten times or more. In DNA, the CDR3 is TGTGCCAGCCAAGGGGGACAGGGCGATTCCTATGGCTACACCTTC. It is translated as CASQGGQGDSYGYTF. The genes are TRBV5-4 and TRBJ1-2, with 9 bases aligning to TRBD1. Germline trimming cut 7 bases from V and 4 bases from J; bases unmatched to any gene: 11. From germline, CDR1 is SGHNT and CDR2 YYREEE (reference sequence). The CDR3 has 15 amino acids.

This clone was counted ten times or more. This chain uses TRBV10-3 with TRBJ1-5; 7 nucleotides line up with TRBD1. The CDR3 has 13 residues. Germline values: CDR1 ENHRY, CDR2 SYGVKD. After removal of 9 bases from V and 5 bases from J, the junction contained 7 bases not matched to a gene. CDR3 in amino acids: CAIAGTVDQPQHF. In DNA, the CDR3 is TGTGCCATAGCCGGGACAGTTGATCAGCCCCAGCATTTT.

By share of the sample, this clone is medium-sized. The rearrangement links TRBV6-2 or TRBV6-3 to TRBJ1-2, with a possible D match to TRBD1 (6 bases). Germline values: CDR1 MNHEY, CDR2 SVGEGT. CDR3 length: 13 residues. V lost 0 bases to trimming and J lost 7 bases, with 9 bases between them. CDR3 in DNA: TGTGCCAGCAGTTACTCCCACAGGGCTGGCTACACCTTC. It codes for CASSYSHRAGYTF.

The sample holds many counts of this clone. The chain carries TRBV11-3 and TRBJ2-1; TRBD2 aligns across 12 bases. Unmatched junction bases numbered 3, after V lost 3 bases and J lost 3 bases. The germline V gene has CDR1 SGHNT and CDR2 YENEEA. The CDR3 consists of 16 residues. The CDR3 nucleotides read TGTGCCAGCAGCTTGGAACTAGCGGGAGGCTACAATGAGCAGTTCTTC. Translated, it gives CASSLELAGGYNEQFF.

On this clone: A read error may produce the germline difference seen at one junction end. J is TRBJ2-3 and V is TRBV28; no firm D call. The CDR3 contains 15 residues. The germline CDR1 and CDR2 sequences are MDHEN and SYDVKM. The CDR3 protein is CASYPGNSYTDKQYF. CDR3 sequence (DNA): TGTGCCAGCTACCCTGGGAACAGCTACACAGATAAGCAGTATTTT.

As for this clone: This may stem from a read error, because a much larger clone lies one nucleotide away. Other DNA sequences from this sample encode an identical CDR3 as well. J is TRBJ2-7 and V is TRBV3-1; D is possibly TRBD2 (5 bases). Germline CDR1 and CDR2: LGHDT and YNNKEL (reference sequence). This CDR3 comprises 17 residues. This CDR3 is CASSQENSERSSYEQYF. CDR3 bases: TGTGCCAGCAGCCAAGAAAATAGCGAACGATCTTCCTACGAGCAGTACTTT.

The sample holds many counts of this clone. The chain uses TRBV11-2 and TRBJ2-7, with D unresolved. The germline V gene has CDR1 SGHAT and CDR2 FQNNGV. The length of the CDR3 is 14 residues. With 0 bases removed from V and 2 bases from J, the gap between germline ends came to 8 bases. Here the CDR3 reads CASSLESRAYEQYF. CDR3 nucleotides: TGTGCCAGCAGCTTAGAATCCCGAGCCTACGAGCAGTACTTC.

This clone came up many times. The V gene is TRBV5-4, the J gene TRBJ2-1; 9 nucleotides line up with TRBD1. The CDR3 is 15 residues long. With V trimmed by 5 bases and J by 3 bases, 6 bases remained unmatched. Germline loops: CDR1 SGHNT, CDR2 YYREEE (reference sequence). The CDR3 sequence: CASRTTGGVYNEQFF. The CDR3 nucleotides read TGTGCCAGCAGAACAACAGGGGGCGTCTACAATGAGCAGTTCTTC. Looking up the rest from reference TRBV5-4 and TRBJ2-1 gives the full variable domain: ETGVTQSPTHLIKTRGQQVTLRCSSQSGHNTVSWYQQALGQGPQFIFQYYREEENGRGNFPPRFSGLQFPNYSSELNVNALELDDSALYLCASRTTGGVYNEQFFGPGTRLTVL.

This clone has at least ten counts. The chain's CDR3 is CASSPSGVQGEQYF. The CDR3 DNA follows: TGTGCCAGCAGCCCATCAGGGGTCCAGGGCGAGCAGTACTTC. The chain links TRBV7-9 to TRBJ2-7; possibly TRBD1 for D (6 bases). The CDR3 is 14 residues long. Per the germline V gene, CDR1 is SEHNR and CDR2 is FQNEAQ (reference sequence). V was shortened by 5 bases and J by 6 bases, with 17 bases between the two germline ends.

This clone occurred many times. J is TRBJ1-3 and V is TRBV5-1; 7 bases are a match to TRBD1. V dropped 9 bases and J dropped 10; count of bases not matched to a gene: 16. This CDR3 is built from 14 residues. From germline, CDR1 is SGHRS and CDR2 YFSETQ. The CDR3 DNA reads as TGCGCCATCCTCGCCCTGCAGGGGGGGAAAACCATATATTTT. Translation: CAILALQGGKTIYF.

This clone was observed a handful of times. The rearrangement joins TRBV6-5 to TRBJ2-7; 8 bases agree with TRBD1. Germline values: CDR1 MNHEY, CDR2 SVGAGI. Trimming at V came to 0 bases and at J to 7 bases, leaving 2 bases not matched to a gene. This CDR3 has 13 residues. The DNA of the CDR3 is TGTGCCAGCAGTTACTCCAGGGGGCGAGAGCAGTACTTC. Translation gives CASSYSRGREQYF.

Many counts were recorded for this clone. The chain employs TRBV19 and TRBJ2-1; 8 bases fit TRBD2. Germline-derived CDR1 and CDR2 are LNHDA and SQIVND (reference sequence). The CDR3 loop spans 14 amino acids. With V trimmed by 6 bases and J by 9 bases, 10 bases remained unmatched. The CDR3 nucleotides are TGTGCCAGTAGGGGGACCGGCGGGAGGATTGAGCAGTTCTTC. Translated: CASRGTGGRIEQFF.

This clone has ten or more counts. V and J are TRBV2 and TRBJ1-3; D ambiguous. CDR3 length equals 16 residues. Germline lookup yields CDR1 SNHLY and CDR2 FYNNEI. Trimming stripped 4 bases from V and 0 bases from J, with 13 bases between. The DNA for the CDR3 is TGTGCCAGCAGTGTCAGTCCGGGCTACTCTGGAAACACCATATATTTT. Residues: CASSVSPGYSGNTIYF.

This clone showed up just a few times. The J gene is TRBJ2-7, the V gene TRBV6-1, with D unresolved. Germline CDR1 reads MNHNS; CDR2 reads SASEGT. This CDR3 has 11 amino acids. V was shortened by 7 bases and J by 3 bases, with 7 bases between the two germline ends. The CDR3 DNA follows: TGTGCCAGCACCCACAGCTACGAGCAGTACTTC. This encodes CASTHSYEQYF.

This clone was recorded many times. This may arise from a read error, as a much more abundant clone is one base away. The chain joins TRBV6-1 to TRBJ1-1; TRBD1 aligns across 7 bases. Trimming took 8 bases from V and 4 from J; bases not matched to a gene: 7. In germline, CDR1 is MNHNS, CDR2 SASEGT. The CDR3 has 13 residues. The CDR3 loop is CASGDRAGTEAFF. The CDR3 DNA sequence: TGTGCCAGCGGCGACAGGGCGGGCACTGAAGCTTTCTTT.

This chain joins TRBV5-1 and TRBJ2-5; 9 positions agree with TRBD1. The V gene's germline CDR1 is SGHRS and CDR2 YFSETQ. The CDR3 has 14 residues. With V trimmed by 3 bases and J by 4 bases, 4 bases remained unmatched. The CDR3 protein is CASSWDRATETQYF. CDR3 DNA sequence: TGCGCCAGCAGCTGGGACAGGGCAACAGAGACCCAGTACTTC.

This clone was detected many times. The CDR3 nucleotides read TGTGCCAGCATCCCCGGTATGGATACGCAGTATTTT. Translating it yields CASIPGMDTQYF. The chain has TRBV2 and TRBJ2-3; no clear D. The CDR3 is 12 amino acids. Germline CDR1 and CDR2: SNHLY and FYNNEI. Trimming cost V 7 bases and J 6 bases, with 11 bases left between them.

This clone was detected a few times. Distinct nucleotide sequences in the sample also encode this CDR3. The chain has TRBV28 and TRBJ2-2; D not certain. Trimming took off 11 bases at V and 11 bases at J, with 18 bases between the two ends. This CDR3 comprises 12 residues. Germline V CDR1 and CDR2: MDHEN, SYDVKM. Here the CDR3 DNA reads TGTGCCGTCTGGGGTTATGACGGTGAGCTGTTTTTT. It is translated as CAVWGYDGELFF.

This clone was seen repeatedly, ten times or more. The chain has TRBV10-3 and TRBJ1-1; D call uncertain. This CDR3 has 12 amino acids. Germline lookup yields CDR1 ENHRY and CDR2 SYGVKD. Trimming shortened V by 4 bases and J by 1 base, and 4 bases separated the two germline ends. The CDR3 protein is CAISVENTEAFF. In DNA, the CDR3 is TGTGCCATCAGTGTTGAGAACACTGAAGCTTTCTTT.

In this sample, this clone turned up many times. The chain's CDR3 is CASSQDEKAEAFF. The CDR3 DNA sequence: TGTGCCAGCAGCCAAGATGAGAAGGCTGAAGCTTTCTTT. This rearrangement joins TRBV3-1 to TRBJ1-1, with D unclear. The CDR3 extends over 13 amino acids. Per germline, CDR1 LGHDT and CDR2 YNNKEL (reference sequence). Trimming removed 0 bases from V and 6 bases from J, with 8 bases in between.

This clone was seen at least ten times. The gene calls are TRBV19 and TRBJ2-2, with a weak D call TRBD1 (6 bases). The V and J ends lost 7 bases and 4 bases respectively, with 22 bases between them. Germline CDR1 is LNHDA and CDR2 is SQIVND (reference sequence). The CDR3 has 17 amino acids. DNA of the CDR3: TGTGCCAGTACCCTAGGATGGGGTCAGGGGCCCACCGGGGAGCTGTTTTTT. Amino acid sequence: CASTLGWGQGPTGELFF.

This clone was detected many times. The V and J genes are TRBV19 and TRBJ2-6; TRBD2 might be the D (5 bases). CDR1 and CDR2 (germline): LNHDA, SQIVND (reference sequence). V was cut by 6 bases and J by 3 bases, with 15 bases left in between. The CDR3 extends over 16 amino acids. The CDR3 loop is CASRSIREFGANVLTF. Here the CDR3 DNA reads TGTGCCAGTAGATCTATAAGGGAGTTTGGGGCCAACGTCCTGACTTTC.

This clone was counted ten times or more. The chain is built from TRBV2 and TRBJ2-1; 7 bases fit TRBD2. This CDR3 has 15 amino acids. CDR1 and CDR2 from the germline V gene are SNHLY and FYNNEI. V shed 2 bases, J shed 10 bases, and the junction held 11 bases outside the gene matches. CDR3 residues: CASSEQGGSDWEQFF. DNA of the CDR3: TGTGCCAGCAGTGAACAGGGCGGGAGCGATTGGGAGCAGTTCTTC.